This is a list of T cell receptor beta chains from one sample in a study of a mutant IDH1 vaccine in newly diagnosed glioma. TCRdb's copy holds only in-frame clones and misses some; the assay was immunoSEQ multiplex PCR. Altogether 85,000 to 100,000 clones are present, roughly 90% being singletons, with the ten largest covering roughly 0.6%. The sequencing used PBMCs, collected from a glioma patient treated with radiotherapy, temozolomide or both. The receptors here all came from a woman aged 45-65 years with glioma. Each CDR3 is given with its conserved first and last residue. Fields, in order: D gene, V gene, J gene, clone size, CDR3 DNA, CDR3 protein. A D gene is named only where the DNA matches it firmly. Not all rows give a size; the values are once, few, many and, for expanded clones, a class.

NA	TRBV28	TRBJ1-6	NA	TGTGCCAGCAGTTTGGGGGCAGCTCCTGAGGGGCCCCTCCACTTT	CASSLGAAPEGPLHF
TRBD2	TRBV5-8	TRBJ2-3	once	TGTGCCAGCAGCTTCGGGAGGGCCGCAGATACGCAGTATTTT	CASSFGRAADTQYF
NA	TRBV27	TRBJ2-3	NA	TGTGCCAGCAGTTTAGGCAGGGTAGTAGATACGCAGTATTTT	CASSLGRVVDTQYF
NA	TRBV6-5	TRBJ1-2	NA	TGTGCCAGCCGCCATTCACCGACTGAGACTTATGGCTACACCTTC	CASRHSPTETYGYTF
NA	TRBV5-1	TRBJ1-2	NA	TGCGCCAGCAGCTTGGGAGGGGATACCTATGGCTACACCTTC	CASSLGGDTYGYTF
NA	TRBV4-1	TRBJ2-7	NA	TGCGCCAGCAGCCAAGATCGGCTGGAAGGGCAGTACTTC	CASSQDRLEGQYF
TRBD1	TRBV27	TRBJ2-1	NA	TGTGCCAGCAGTTTACATTCTCTTCGGACAGGGGAGGGATCCAATGAGCAGTTCTTC	CASSLHSLRTGEGSNEQFF
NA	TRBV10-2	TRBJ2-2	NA	TGCGCCAGCAGAGGGGACACCGGGGAGCTGTTTTTT	CASRGDTGELFF
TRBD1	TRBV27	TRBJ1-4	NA	TGTGCCAGCAGTTTTTCCCCCGGGACAGGGAGGGGGGCTTCTAATGAAAAACTGTTTTTT	CASSFSPGTGRGASNEKLFF
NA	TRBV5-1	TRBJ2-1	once	TGCGCCAGCAAACCGGGGCGACCCTACAATGAGCAGTTCTTC	CASKPGRPYNEQFF
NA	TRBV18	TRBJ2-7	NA	TGTGCCAGCTCTCCTAATCTACGAGAGCAGTACTTC	CASSPNLREQYF
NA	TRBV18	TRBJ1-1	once	TGTGCCAGCTCACCACTGGATGCGGGGGGCACTGAAGCTTTCTTT	CASSPLDAGGTEAFF
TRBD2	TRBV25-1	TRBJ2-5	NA	TGTGCCAGCAGAGCAGGACTAGCGGGAGTAGCAGAGACCCAGTACTTC	CASRAGLAGVAETQYF
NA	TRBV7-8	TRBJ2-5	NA	TGTGCCAGCAGCTTCCTCCTCGGGAGACAAGAGACCCAGTACTTC	CASSFLLGRQETQYF
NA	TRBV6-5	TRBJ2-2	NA	TGTGCCGGCAGCTACGGGACTTTTTCCTGGGCCGGGGAGCTGTTTTTT	CAGSYGTFSWAGELFF
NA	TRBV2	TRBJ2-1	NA	TGTGCCAGCAGTGCAGGGGGGCAGCAATTCTTC	CASSAGGQQFF
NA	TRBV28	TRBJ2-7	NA	TGTGCCAGCAGTCGCCGGGCCCCCTACGAGCAGTACTTC	CASSRRAPYEQYF
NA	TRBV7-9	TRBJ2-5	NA	TGTGCCAGCAGCTTTGGCGGTGTGCAGCAAGAGACCCAGTACTTC	CASSFGGVQQETQYF
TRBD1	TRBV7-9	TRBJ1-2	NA	TGTGCCAGCAGCCAGACAGGGGGCCCCTATGGCTACACCTTC	CASSQTGGPYGYTF
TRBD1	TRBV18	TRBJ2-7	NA	TGTGCCAGCTCACCGTGGGGACAGGGGAGTAACGAGCAGTACTTC	CASSPWGQGSNEQYF
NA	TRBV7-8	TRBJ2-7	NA	TGTGCCAGCAGCTTAGCGAGGAGTCTTCGCTCCTACGAGCAGTACTTC	CASSLARSLRSYEQYF
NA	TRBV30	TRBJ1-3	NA	TGTGCCTGCCCTATTCACTCTGGAAACACCATATATTTT	CACPIHSGNTIYF
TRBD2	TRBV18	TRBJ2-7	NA	TGTGCCAGCTCACCCTCACTCGACGGCGGGAGGGGAGAGCAGTACTTC	CASSPSLDGGRGEQYF
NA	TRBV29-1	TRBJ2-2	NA	TGCAGCGTGGGGGACCCCGGGGAGCTGTTTTTT	CSVGDPGELFF
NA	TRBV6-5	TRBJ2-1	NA	TGTGCCAGCAGCTCGGGACCTGTACCCTACAATGAGCAGTTCTTC	CASSSGPVPYNEQFF
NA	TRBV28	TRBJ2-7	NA	TGTGCCAGCAGTTTTGGACACCTAAACTACGAGCAGTACTTC	CASSFGHLNYEQYF
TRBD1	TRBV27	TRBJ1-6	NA	TGTGCCAGCAGTACGACAGGGGGGAATTCACCCCTCCACTTT	CASSTTGGNSPLHF
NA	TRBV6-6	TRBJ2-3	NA	TGTGCCAGCAGTTACTCGAGGGGCGAGGGCACAGATACGCAGTATTTT	CASSYSRGEGTDTQYF
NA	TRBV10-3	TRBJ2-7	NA	TGTGCCATCAGGGTTGAGGGCCTTTACGAGCAGTACTTC	CAIRVEGLYEQYF
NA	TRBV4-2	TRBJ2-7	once	TGTGCCAGCAGCCAAGTTGTGGGAGCTGGTTACGAGCAGTACTTC	CASSQVVGAGYEQYF
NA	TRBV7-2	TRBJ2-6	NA	TGCGCCAGCAGCCAATTGCAGGGGCGTTTCTCTGGGGCCAACGTCCTGACTTTC	CASSQLQGRFSGANVLTF
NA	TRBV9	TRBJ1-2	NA	TGTGCCAGCAGCGCCGAAGCATCATATGGCTACACCTTC	CASSAEASYGYTF
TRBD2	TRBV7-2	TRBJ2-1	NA	TGTGCCAGCAGCTCCGGTAGCGGGAGTACCTACAATGAGCAGTTCTTC	CASSSGSGSTYNEQFF
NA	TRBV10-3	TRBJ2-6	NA	TGTGCCATCAGTGAGTCCGTGACAGCGCGTTCGGCCAACGTCCTGACTTTC	CAISESVTARSANVLTF
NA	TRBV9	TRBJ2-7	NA	TGTGCCAGCAGCGTCCCGGGAAGAGACGAGCAGTACTTC	CASSVPGRDEQYF
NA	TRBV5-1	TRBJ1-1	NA	TGCGCCAGCAGCGCACAGGGTCAAAACACTGAAGCTTTCTTT	CASSAQGQNTEAFF
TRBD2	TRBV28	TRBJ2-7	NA	TGTGCCAGCAGTCTTCCCGGGACTAGCGGAAACTTC	CASSLPGTSGNF